This is a list of T cell receptor beta chains from one sample in a study of T cell responses to AZD1222 COVID-19 vaccine. The repertoire was sequenced with immunoSEQ multiplex PCR; TCRdb's copy has only in-frame clones and lacks some. This sample yields around 150,000 clones, of which 92% are seen a single time; approximately 3.8% belongs to the top ten. Material: peripheral blood, obtained 28 days after the second AZD1222 dose. These receptors all come from an adult who received the AZD1222 COVID-19 vaccine. The CDR3 runs from the conserved cysteine through the conserved F or W. A D gene is named only where the DNA matches it firmly. Clone size is shown for a subset of rows, as once, few, many or a class of expanded clone.

j_call v_call d_call clone_size cdr3_nt cdr3_aa
TRBJ1-2 TRBV5-1 TRBD1 medium-sized TGCGCCAGCAGCTTGGAAGGACAGGGGTTAAACTATGGCTACACCTTC CASSLEGQGLNYGYTF
TRBJ2-7 TRBV30 . . TGTGCCTGGAGTTGGGGGGCCGACGAGCAGTACTTC CAWSWGADEQYF
TRBJ2-7 TRBV11-2 TRBD2 . TGTGCCAGCAGCTTAGGGACTAGCGGGACCTACGAGCAGTACTTC CASSLGTSGTYEQYF
TRBJ1-2 TRBV28 TRBD1 few TGTGCCAGCAGTTTTTATGGGACAGGGGGTGGCTACACCTTC CASSFYGTGGGYTF
TRBJ1-1 TRBV29-1 . . TGCAGCGTTACCAGGGTGATGGGGACTGAAGCTTTCTTT CSVTRVMGTEAFF
TRBJ1-2 TRBV2 . . TGTGCCAGCAGTGAAGGGGCAACTAACTATGGCTACACCTTC CASSEGATNYGYTF
TRBJ2-7 TRBV6-2/TRBV6-3 . . TGTGCCAGCAGTAAACTTTCCTACGAGCAGTACTTC CASSKLSYEQYF
TRBJ2-6 TRBV19 TRBD2 . TGTGCCAGTAGTAGATGGGGGACTAGCGATGGGGCCAACGTCCTGACTTTC CASSRWGTSDGANVLTF
TRBJ1-2 TRBV6-4 . . TGTGCCAGCAGCCCCGGACAGACCTCTAACTATGGCTACACCTTC CASSPGQTSNYGYTF
TRBJ1-4 TRBV29-1 TRBD1 . TGCAGCGTTGTGGGACAGGGGGGAGTTGAAAAACTGTTTTTT CSVVGQGGVEKLFF
TRBJ2-2 TRBV6-5 . . TGTGCCACCCCGTTAGTTCTCACCGGGGAGCTGTTTTTT CATPLVLTGELFF
TRBJ2-5 TRBV18 . once TGTGCCAGCTCAGCCTCCTTTGGGGGAGAGACCCAGTACTTC CASSASFGGETQYF
TRBJ1-5 TRBV19 TRBD1 . TGTGCCAGTAGTATAAACCCTAGGACAGGGGGCAATCAGCCCCAGCATTTT CASSINPRTGGNQPQHF
TRBJ1-1 TRBV7-9 . . TGTGCCAGCAGCTTAGGAAGGCAGTTGAACACTGAAGCTTTCTTT CASSLGRQLNTEAFF
TRBJ2-1 TRBV7-6 TRBD2 . TGTGCCAGCAGCCGCCGACTAGCGGGAAGTTACAATGAGCAGTTCTTC CASSRRLAGSYNEQFF
TRBJ2-5 TRBV5-4 . few TGTGCCAGCAGCTTACCTATGGCGGAGGGGACCCAGTACTTC CASSLPMAEGTQYF
TRBJ1-4 TRBV2 . . TGTGCCAGCACTATTCGAGGGGAAAAACTGTTTTTT CASTIRGEKLFF
TRBJ1-2 TRBV19 . . TGTGCCAGTAGTATAGGGAGCCGGGATCAGAACTATGGCTACACCTTC CASSIGSRDQNYGYTF
TRBJ1-5 TRBV12-3/TRBV12-4 . . TGTGCCAGCAGTTTAGTTGGGGATCAGCCCCAGCATTTT CASSLVGDQPQHF
TRBJ1-2 TRBV28 . . TGTGCCAGCAGTTTATGGACCCGGAGGGGCTACACCTTC CASSLWTRRGYTF
TRBJ2-7 TRBV28 . . TGTGCCAGCAGCCCCAGACAAGCCTACGAGCAGTACTTC CASSPRQAYEQYF
TRBJ1-4 TRBV5-4 . . TGTGCCAGCAGCTTCAATCAGGGGTCGGGTGAAAAACTGTTTTTT CASSFNQGSGEKLFF
TRBJ1-1 TRBV7-2 . . TGTGCCAGCAGCGCCGCTCTCCAGAACACTGAAGCTTTCTTT CASSAALQNTEAFF
TRBJ1-1 TRBV7-9 . . TGTGCCAGCAGGGGGCCCGGGAATTCGGGAACTGAAGCTTTCTTT CASRGPGNSGTEAFF
TRBJ2-2 TRBV28 . once TGTGCCAGCAGTATTCCCGCCAACACCGGGGAGCTGTTTTTT CASSIPANTGELFF
TRBJ1-2 TRBV28 . . TGTGCCAGCAGTCCGGGACGGAGGTTCTATGGCTACACCTTC CASSPGRRFYGYTF